This T cell receptor beta chain was recorded in a study of PD-L1 blockade in urothelial cancer. About the research overall: Analysis of the blood was performed 3 weeks (second dose) and 6 weeks after treatment start.

Study results and limitations: Pretreatment blood TCR clonality under the median forecast improved survival.

This clone was picked up one time. Its specificity is not known. From germline, CDR1 is SQVTM and CDR2 ANQGSEA. The CDR3 extends over 14 amino acids. Trimming left V 3 bases short and J 2 bases short, with 13 bases between. Templates that were synthetic TCR analogs were spiked into each PCR. Data came from immunoSEQ multiplex PCR; TCRdb stores just in-frame clones and leaves some out. The sample has more than 85,000 clones; about 90% are singletons. Sequenced here: PBMCs, sampled around atezolizumab (anti-PD-L1) treatment. The rearrangement links TRBV29-1 to TRBJ1-1; unclear D gene. This sequence was found in a woman of 80 years or more with urothelial cancer. The CDR3 nucleotides are TGCAGCGTTGAGTCACATGGCACCAACACTGAAGCTTTCTTT. Its translation: CSVESHGTNTEAFF.